This T cell receptor (beta chain) was obtained from a study of regulatory T cells in long-lasting Graves disease. Study-wide context: The antithyroid drugs taken by newly diagnosed Graves' patients had been used for under 3 months. The study, taken as a whole, reports: Tissue studied was limited to peripheral blood, excluding thyroid tissue. Lower TCR diversity was seen in persistent Graves' patients than in newly diagnosed ones.

HTBI primers from iRepertoire and Arm-PCR of CDR3 regions yielded the TCR beta libraries. TCRdb used MiXCR to reprocess the multiplex PCR reads, holding one entry per CDR3 protein. The sample shows under 250,000 distinct CDR3 sequences, around 20% of them seen only once. This clonotype was detected many times. Its antigen is still unknown. Sample time point: newly diagnosed GD, antithyroid drugs for less than 3 months. After RNA was extracted from PBMCs, the TCR library was made from it. Patients all came to the study from an endocrinology department in Xi'an, China. Trimming pared 1 base from V and 2 bases from J, leaving 12 bases between. This CDR3 has 15 residues. Per the germline V gene, CDR1 is MNHEY and CDR2 is SMNVEV (reference sequence).

The chain links TRBV27 to TRBJ2-7; no reliable D call. The receptor was isolated from a female donor with Graves disease. Sample: peripheral blood mononuclear cells (PBMCs), taken at new diagnosis, from a patient treated with antithyroid drugs. The CDR3 region has the DNA TGTGCCAGCAGTTTATTCGGAAAGACCGCCTACGAGCAGTACTTC. This codes for CASSLFGKTAYEQYF.